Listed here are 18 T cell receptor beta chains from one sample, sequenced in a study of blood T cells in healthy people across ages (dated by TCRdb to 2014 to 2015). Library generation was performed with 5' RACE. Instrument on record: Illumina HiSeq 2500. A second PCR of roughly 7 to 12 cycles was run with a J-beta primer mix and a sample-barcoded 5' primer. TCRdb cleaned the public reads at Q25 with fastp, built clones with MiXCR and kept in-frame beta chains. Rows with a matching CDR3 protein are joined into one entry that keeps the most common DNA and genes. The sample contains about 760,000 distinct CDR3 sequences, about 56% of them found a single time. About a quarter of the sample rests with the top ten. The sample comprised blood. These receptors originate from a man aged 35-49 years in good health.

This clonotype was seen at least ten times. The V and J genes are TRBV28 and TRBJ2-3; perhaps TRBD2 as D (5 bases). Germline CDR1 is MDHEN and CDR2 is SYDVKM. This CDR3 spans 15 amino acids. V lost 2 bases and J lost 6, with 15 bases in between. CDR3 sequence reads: CASSLAGPQRDTQYF. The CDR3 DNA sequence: TGTGCCAGCAGTTTAGCGGGCCCGCAACGGGATACGCAGTATTTT.

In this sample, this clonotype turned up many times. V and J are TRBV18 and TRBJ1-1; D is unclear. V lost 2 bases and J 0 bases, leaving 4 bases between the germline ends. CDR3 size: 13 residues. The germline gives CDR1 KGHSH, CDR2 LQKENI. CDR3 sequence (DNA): TGTGCCAGCTCACCAGGATTGAACACTGAAGCTTTCTTT. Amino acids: CASSPGLNTEAFF.

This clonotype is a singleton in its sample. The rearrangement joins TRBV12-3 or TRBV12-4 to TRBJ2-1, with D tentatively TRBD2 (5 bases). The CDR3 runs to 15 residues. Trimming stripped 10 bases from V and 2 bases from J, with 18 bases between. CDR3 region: CAIARGLSAYNEQFF. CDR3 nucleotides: TGTGCCATCGCCAGAGGACTCTCCGCCTACAATGAGCAGTTCTTC.

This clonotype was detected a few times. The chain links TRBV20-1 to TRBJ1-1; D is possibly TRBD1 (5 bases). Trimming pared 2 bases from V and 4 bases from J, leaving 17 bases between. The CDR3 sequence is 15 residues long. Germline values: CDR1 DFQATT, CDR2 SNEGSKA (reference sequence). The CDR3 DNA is TGCAGTGCTAGAATAGTCCGGGACCGGCGCACTGAAGCTTTCTTT. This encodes CSARIVRDRRTEAFF.

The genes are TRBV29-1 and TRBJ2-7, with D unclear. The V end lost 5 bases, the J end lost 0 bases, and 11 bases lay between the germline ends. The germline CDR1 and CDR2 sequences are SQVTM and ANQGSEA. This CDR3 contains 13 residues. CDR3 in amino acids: CSVRPVSSYEQYF. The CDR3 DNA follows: TGCAGCGTTCGGCCAGTTAGCTCCTACGAGCAGTACTTC.

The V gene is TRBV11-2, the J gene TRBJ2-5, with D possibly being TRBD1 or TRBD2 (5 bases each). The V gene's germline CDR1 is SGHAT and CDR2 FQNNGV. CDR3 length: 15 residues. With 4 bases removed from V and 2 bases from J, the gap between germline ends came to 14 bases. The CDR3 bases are TGTGCCAGCAGCTCACACCGGGACCGGCAAGAGACCCAGTACTTC. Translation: CASSSHRDRQETQYF. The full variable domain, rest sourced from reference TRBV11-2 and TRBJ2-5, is EAGVAQSPRYKIIEKRQSVAFWCNPISGHATLYWYQQILGQGPKLLIQFQNNGVVDDSQLPKDRFSAERLKGVDSTLKIQPAKLEDSAVYLCASSSHRDRQETQYFGPGTRLLVL.

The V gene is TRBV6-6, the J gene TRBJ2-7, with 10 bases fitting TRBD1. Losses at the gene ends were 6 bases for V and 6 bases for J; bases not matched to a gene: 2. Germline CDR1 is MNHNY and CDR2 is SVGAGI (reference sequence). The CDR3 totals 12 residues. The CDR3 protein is CASRDRGVEQYF. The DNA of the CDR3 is TGTGCCAGCAGGGACAGGGGGGTCGAGCAGTACTTC.

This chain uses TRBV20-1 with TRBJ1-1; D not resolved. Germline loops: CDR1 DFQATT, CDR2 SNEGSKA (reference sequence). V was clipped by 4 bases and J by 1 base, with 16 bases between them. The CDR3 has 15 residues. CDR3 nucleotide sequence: TGCAGTGCTACCTGGGCCCGCGGTGGGAACACTGAAGCTTTCTTT. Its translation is CSATWARGGNTEAFF.

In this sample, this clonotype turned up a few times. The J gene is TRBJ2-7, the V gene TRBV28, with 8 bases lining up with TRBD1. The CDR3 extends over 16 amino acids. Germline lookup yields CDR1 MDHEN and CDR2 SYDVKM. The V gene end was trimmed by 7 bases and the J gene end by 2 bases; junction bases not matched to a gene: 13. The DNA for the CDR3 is TGTGCCAGCAAAGGGGACAGGCGTCCACTTACCTACGAGCAGTACTTC. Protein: CASKGDRRPLTYEQYF. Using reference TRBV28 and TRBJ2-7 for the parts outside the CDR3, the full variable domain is DVKVTQSSRYLVKRTGEKVFLECVQDMDHENMFWYRQDPGLGLRLIYFSYDVKMKEKGDIPEGYSVSREKKERFSLILESASTNQTSMYLCASKGDRRPLTYEQYFGPGTRLTVT.

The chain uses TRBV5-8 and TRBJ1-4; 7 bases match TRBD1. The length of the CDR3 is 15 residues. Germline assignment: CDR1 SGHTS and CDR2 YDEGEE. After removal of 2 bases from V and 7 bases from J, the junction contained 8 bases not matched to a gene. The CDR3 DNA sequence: TGTGCCAGCAGCTTAGACGGGACAGCCACTGAAAAACTGTTTTTT. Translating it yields CASSLDGTATEKLFF. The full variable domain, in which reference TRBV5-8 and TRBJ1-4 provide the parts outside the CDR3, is EAGVTQSPTHLIKTRGQQATLRCSPISGHTSVYWYQQALGLGLQFLLWYDEGEERNRGNFPPRFSGRQFPNYSSELNVNALELEDSALYLCASSLDGTATEKLFFGSGTQLSVL.

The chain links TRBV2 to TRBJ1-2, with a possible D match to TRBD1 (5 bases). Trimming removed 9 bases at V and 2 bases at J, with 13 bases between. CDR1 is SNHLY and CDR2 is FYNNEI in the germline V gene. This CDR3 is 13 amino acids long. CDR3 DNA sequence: TGTGCCAGTGAACCGGGGGACAACTATGGCTACACCTTC. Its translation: CASEPGDNYGYTF.

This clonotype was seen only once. CDR3 DNA: TGTGCCAGCAAGGAGTCAGGGGACCTTTACGAGCAGTACTTC. As protein: CASKESGDLYEQYF. The rearrangement uses TRBV6-1 and TRBJ2-7; possibly TRBD1 for D (6 bases). V was cut by 7 bases and J by 4 bases, with 17 bases left in between. Germline V gives CDR1 MNHNS, CDR2 SASEGT. The CDR3 extends over 14 amino acids.

CDR3 nucleotides: TGTGCCAGCAGTTTAAAAGCCACTGAAGCTTTCTTT. Its protein product is CASSLKATEAFF. The chain carries TRBV6-2 or TRBV6-3 and TRBJ1-1; no definite D call. V lost 4 bases to trimming and J lost 4 bases, with 7 bases between them. This CDR3 comprises 12 residues. The germline gives CDR1 MNHEY, CDR2 SVGEGT.

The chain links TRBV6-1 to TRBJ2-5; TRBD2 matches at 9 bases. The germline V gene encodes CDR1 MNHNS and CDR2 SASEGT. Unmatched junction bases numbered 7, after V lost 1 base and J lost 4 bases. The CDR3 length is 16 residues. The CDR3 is CASSEVREGAGETQYF. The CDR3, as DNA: TGTGCCAGCAGTGAAGTGCGGGAGGGGGCGGGAGAGACCCAGTACTTC.

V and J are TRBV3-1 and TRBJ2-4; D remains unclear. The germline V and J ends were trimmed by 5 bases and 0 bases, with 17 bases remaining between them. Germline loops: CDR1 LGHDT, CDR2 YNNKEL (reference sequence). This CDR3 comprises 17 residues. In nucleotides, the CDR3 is TGTGCCAGCAGCACCCCTTCTGCGACGAAAGCCAAAAACATTCAGTACTTC. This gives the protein CASSTPSATKAKNIQYF. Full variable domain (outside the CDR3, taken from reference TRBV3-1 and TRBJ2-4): DTAVSQTPKYLVTQMGNDKSIKCEQNLGHDTMYWYKQDSKKFLKIMFSYNNKELIINETVPNRFSPKSPDKAHLNLHINSLELGDSAVYFCASSTPSATKAKNIQYFGAGTRLSVL.

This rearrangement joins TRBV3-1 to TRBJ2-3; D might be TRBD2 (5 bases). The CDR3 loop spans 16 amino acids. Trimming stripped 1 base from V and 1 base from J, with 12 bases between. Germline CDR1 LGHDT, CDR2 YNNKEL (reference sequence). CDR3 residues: CASSQAAGQGTDTQYF. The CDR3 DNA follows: TGTGCCAGCAGCCAAGCGGCGGGTCAGGGCACAGATACGCAGTATTTT.

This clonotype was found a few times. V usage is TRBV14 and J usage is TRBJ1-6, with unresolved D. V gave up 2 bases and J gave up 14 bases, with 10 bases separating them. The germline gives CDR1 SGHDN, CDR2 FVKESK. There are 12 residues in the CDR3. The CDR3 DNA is TGTGCCAGCAGCCAACCCCCAGGCGCCCTCCACTTT. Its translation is CASSQPPGALHF.

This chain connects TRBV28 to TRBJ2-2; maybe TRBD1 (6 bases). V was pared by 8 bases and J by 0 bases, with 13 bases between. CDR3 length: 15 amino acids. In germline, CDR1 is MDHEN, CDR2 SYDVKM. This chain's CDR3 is CASETGLTNTGELFF. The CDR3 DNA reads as TGTGCCAGCGAGACAGGACTGACGAACACCGGGGAGCTGTTTTTT.